The 11 T cell receptor beta chains listed next were all sequenced from one sample in a study of response to subunit inactivated influenza vaccine. One entry per CDR3 protein results from TCRdb running MiXCR on the RT-PCR reads. The sample yields roughly 780,000 distinct CDR3 sequences, less than 20% seen once. The source was PBMCs from blood, collected 5 days after vaccination. The source is a man aged 50 or older who received an inactivated influenza vaccine.

This clonotype has more than one count but fewer than ten. The chain combines TRBV15 with TRBJ2-7; 9 bases are shared with TRBD1. V was clipped by 3 bases and J by 4 bases; unmatched bases: 4. The CDR3 loop spans 14 amino acids. The germline V gene has CDR1 LNHNV and CDR2 YYDKDF (reference sequence). The CDR3 reads CATSRPGQGYEQYF. The CDR3 region has the DNA TGTGCCACCAGCAGGCCGGGACAGGGATACGAGCAGTACTTC. Supplemented by reference TRBV15 and TRBJ2-7, the full variable domain reads DAMVIQNPRYQVTQFGKPVTLSCSQTLNHNVMYWYQQKSSQAPKLLFHYYDKDFNNEADTPDNFQSRRPNTSFCFLDIRSPGLGDTAMYLCATSRPGQGYEQYFGPGTRLTVT.

The sample holds a few counts of this clonotype. The rearrangement uses TRBV29-1 and TRBJ2-7, with D tentatively TRBD1 (6 bases). CDR1 SQVTM and CDR2 ANQGSEA come from the germline V gene. V lost 1 base and J 2 bases, leaving 9 bases between the germline ends. The CDR3 totals 13 residues. The CDR3 loop reads CSVEGRGAYEQYF. DNA of the CDR3: TGCAGCGTTGAAGGCAGGGGTGCCTACGAGCAGTACTTC.

J is TRBJ1-1 and V is TRBV5-1; maybe TRBD1 (5 bases). The CDR3 runs to 17 residues. V dropped 2 bases and J dropped 2 bases, with 19 bases sitting between them. Per the germline V gene, CDR1 is SGHRS and CDR2 is YFSETQ. CDR3 DNA: TGCGCCAGCAGCTTACCCGACCGGCGGCAGGGAAACACTGAAGCTTTCTTT. This encodes CASSLPDRRQGNTEAFF.

The chain joins TRBV20-1 to TRBJ2-7; TRBD1 agrees at 11 bases. The CDR3 contains 15 residues. CDR1 is DFQATT, CDR2 SNEGSKA, per germline (reference sequence). The ends lost 6 bases at V and 6 bases at J; junction bases unmatched: 13. This CDR3 is CSAWGGQGATGEQYF. As DNA, the CDR3 is TGCAGTGCGTGGGGCGGACAGGGGGCTACTGGCGAGCAGTACTTC.

This clonotype was detected many times. The chain links TRBV5-1 to TRBJ2-7; possible D gene TRBD2, 6 bases. This CDR3 comprises 15 residues. Trimming took off 4 bases at V and 0 bases at J, with 14 bases between the two ends. CDR1 is SGHRS, CDR2 YFSETQ, per germline. For the CDR3, the DNA is TGCGCCAGCAGCCCCGGGGGTGCGAGCTCCTACGAGCAGTACTTC. Translated, it gives CASSPGGASSYEQYF. The full variable domain, with the rest looked up from reference TRBV5-1 and TRBJ2-7, is KAGVTQTPRYLIKTRGQQVTLSCSPISGHRSVSWYQQTPGQGLQFLFEYFSETQRNKGNFPGRFSGRQFSNSRSEMNVSTLELGDSALYLCASSPGGASSYEQYFGPGTRLTVT.

The rearrangement uses TRBV7-3 and TRBJ2-3; no reliable D call. The V gene lost 3 bases and the J gene lost 2 bases, with 12 bases spanning the gap. This CDR3 has 15 amino acids. CDR1 is SGHTA and CDR2 is FQGTGA in the germline V gene. The CDR3 DNA follows: TGTGCCAGCAGCTTGGACCCCTCGCCCACAGATACGCAGTATTTT. Translated: CASSLDPSPTDTQYF.

This clonotype was detected only a few times. The chain carries TRBV6-5 and TRBJ1-4; no firm D call. Per germline, CDR1 MNHEY and CDR2 SVGAGI. The CDR3 is 12 residues long. V shed 7 bases and J shed 8 bases, with 11 bases lying between them. Written as DNA, the CDR3 is TGTGCCAGCACCGACTATGGGGAAAAACTGTTTTTT. It yields the protein CASTDYGEKLFF.

This clonotype was observed a handful of times. As DNA, the CDR3 is TGCAGTGCTAGAGTGGTGGGGGGCGAGCGAGAGACCCAGTACTTC. It encodes CSARVVGGERETQYF. The rearrangement uses TRBV20-1 and TRBJ2-5; perhaps D is TRBD1 or TRBD2 (6 bases each). Trimming removed 1 base at V and 4 bases at J, with 16 bases between. Germline CDR1 DFQATT, CDR2 SNEGSKA (reference sequence). The CDR3 is 15 residues long.

J is TRBJ2-5 and V is TRBV6-5; the D is unclear. With 0 bases removed from V and 3 bases from J, the gap between germline ends came to 11 bases. The CDR3 consists of 15 residues. Germline V gene sequence: CDR1 MNHEY, CDR2 SVGAGI. The chain's CDR3 is CASSYSNRPEETQYF. CDR3 nucleotides: TGTGCCAGCAGTTACTCGAACCGTCCGGAAGAGACCCAGTACTTC.

This clonotype has just a few counts. The chain employs TRBV20-1 and TRBJ1-1; D unclear. The CDR3 runs to 11 residues. V lost 3 bases and J 5 bases, leaving 7 bases between the germline ends. From germline, CDR1 is DFQATT and CDR2 SNEGSKA (reference sequence). This CDR3 reads CSARRRTEAFF. The DNA of the CDR3 is TGCAGTGCTAGGAGGAGAACTGAAGCTTTCTTT.

This clonotype was seen a handful of times. The chain employs TRBV27 and TRBJ1-4; 7 bases align to TRBD1. This CDR3 region has 15 residues. V lost 6 bases to trimming and J lost 4 bases; unmatched junction nucleotides: 8. Germline lookup yields CDR1 MNHEY and CDR2 SMNVEV (reference sequence). CDR3 bases: TGTGCCAGCAGCCGGACAGGAACCTATAATGAAAAACTGTTTTTT. Encoded protein: CASSRTGTYNEKLFF.